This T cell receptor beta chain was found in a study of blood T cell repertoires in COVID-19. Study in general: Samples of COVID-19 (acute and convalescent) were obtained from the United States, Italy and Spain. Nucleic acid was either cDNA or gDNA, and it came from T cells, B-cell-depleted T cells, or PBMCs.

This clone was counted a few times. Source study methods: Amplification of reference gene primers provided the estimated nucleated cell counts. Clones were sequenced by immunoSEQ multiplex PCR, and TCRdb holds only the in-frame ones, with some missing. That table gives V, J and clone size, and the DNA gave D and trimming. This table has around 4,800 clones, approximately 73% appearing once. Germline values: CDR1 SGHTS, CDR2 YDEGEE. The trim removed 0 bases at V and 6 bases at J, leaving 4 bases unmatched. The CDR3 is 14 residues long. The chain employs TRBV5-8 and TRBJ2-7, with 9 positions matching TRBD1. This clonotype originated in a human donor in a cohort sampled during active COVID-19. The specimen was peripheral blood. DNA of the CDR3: TGTGCCAGCAGCTTGGCACAGGGGGCAAGCGAGCAGTACTTC. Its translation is CASSLAQGASEQYF.